Sequencing of this T cell receptor beta chain was carried out in a study of blood T cells in healthy people across ages. Total RNA extracted from each sample amounted to at least 6 micrograms. The CDR3 totals 15 residues. Germline CDR1 reads DFQATT; CDR2 reads SNEGSKA (reference sequence). The V end lost 3 bases, the J end lost 0 bases, and 12 bases lay between the germline ends. Together with a sample-barcoded 5' primer, a J-beta primer mix was included in a second PCR lasting 7 to 11 cycles. One entry per CDR3 protein results from TCRdb running MiXCR on the 5' RACE reads. The data hold about 1.6 million distinct CDR3 sequences, with roughly 32% observed a single time.

This sequence was found in a woman aged 25 to 39 in good health. Sequencing input: blood. The chain joins TRBV20-1 to TRBJ2-1; no clear D. This CDR3 reads CSASNGESSYNEQFF. The CDR3 region has the DNA TGCAGTGCTAGCAACGGAGAGAGCTCCTACAATGAGCAGTTCTTC.